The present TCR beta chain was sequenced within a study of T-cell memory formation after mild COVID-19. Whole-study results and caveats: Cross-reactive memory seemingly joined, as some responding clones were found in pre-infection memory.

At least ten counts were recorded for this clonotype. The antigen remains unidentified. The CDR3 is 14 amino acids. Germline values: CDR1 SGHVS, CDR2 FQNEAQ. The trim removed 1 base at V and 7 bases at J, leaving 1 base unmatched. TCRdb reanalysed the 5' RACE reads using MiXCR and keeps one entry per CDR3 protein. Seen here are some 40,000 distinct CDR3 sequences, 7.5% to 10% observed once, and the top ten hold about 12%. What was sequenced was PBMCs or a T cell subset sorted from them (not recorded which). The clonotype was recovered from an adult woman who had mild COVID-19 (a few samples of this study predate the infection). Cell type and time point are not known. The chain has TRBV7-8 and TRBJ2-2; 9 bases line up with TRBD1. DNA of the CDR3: TGTGCCAGCAGCTTAGGGACAGGGGACGGGGAGCTGTTTTTT. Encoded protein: CASSLGTGDGELFF.